Listed below are T cell receptor beta chains from one sample, sequenced in a study of shared clonotypes between healthy human individuals. Generated by immunoSEQ multiplex PCR, the TCRdb table keeps only in-frame clones and is missing some. The sample contains about 2.2 million clones, just over 90% of which appear only once. Material for sequencing was naive CD8+ T cells from PBMCs. These receptors all stem from a man aged 18 to 29 in good health. Some clones in this sample may be carry-over from other donors' samples. Both conserved end residues are trimmed from each CDR3. A D gene is named only where the DNA matches it firmly. The size entry is marked missing in some rows and otherwise reads once, few, many or a size class.

v_gene,d_gene,j_gene,abundance,CDR3aa
TRBV4-2,TRBD2,TRBJ2-7,.,ASSQEGGSGTLYEQY
TRBV28,.,TRBJ2-7,.,ASSLRGYSYEQY
TRBV5-4,.,TRBJ1-2,.,ASSLPDRPHT
TRBV30,TRBD2,TRBJ2-7,.,AWSVKTSGSREQY
TRBV27,TRBD1,TRBJ1-1,.,ASSVLDRADTEAF
TRBV9,.,TRBJ2-7,.,ASSGSTGFEQY
TRBV27,.,TRBJ1-2,.,ASSLRRNYGYT
TRBV13,.,TRBJ2-2,.,ASSRRGGELF
TRBV11-2,TRBD2,TRBJ2-7,.,ASSLSTGLAPSSYEQY
TRBV2,.,TRBJ2-7,.,ASSDSGKIYEQY
TRBV27,.,TRBJ1-1,.,ASSLIGLTGTGMNTEAF
TRBV9,TRBD2,TRBJ2-3,.,ASRLSGSSADTQY
TRBV7-2,TRBD1,TRBJ1-2,once,ASSWTGGSNYGYT
TRBV9,.,TRBJ1-2,once,ASSPGGADGYT
TRBV28,.,TRBJ2-7,.,ASSLLGGDSSYEQY
TRBV28,.,TRBJ2-7,.,ASSFADSTYEQY
TRBV4-3,.,TRBJ1-3,.,ASSQDQENSSGNTIY
TRBV19,.,TRBJ1-2,.,ASSMGGNYGYT
TRBV6-5,.,TRBJ2-1,.,ASSLLVSSYNEQF
TRBV27,.,TRBJ2-6,.,ASSLGAGANVLT
TRBV27,.,TRBJ1-1,.,ASRPQGHLNTEAF
TRBV7-8,.,TRBJ1-1,.,ASSLSLGGAGTEAF
TRBV7-9,.,TRBJ2-5,.,ASSLPAEETQY
TRBV7-9,.,TRBJ1-2,.,ASSLVAQNYGYT
TRBV5-5,.,TRBJ2-7,.,ASSLDSPSFPYEQY
TRBV7-2,.,TRBJ2-5,.,ASSQLWEETQY
TRBV15,TRBD1,TRBJ1-1,once,ATSTTDRGIWVAF
TRBV4-2,TRBD1,TRBJ2-2,.,ASSRALDRTNTGELF
TRBV19,TRBD1,TRBJ2-7,.,ASTEQGTAVEQY
TRBV28,TRBD1,TRBJ1-2,.,ASSLWTGTHYGYT
TRBV9,.,TRBJ2-6,.,ASSAFRGQLSGANVLT
TRBV9,.,TRBJ2-7,.,ASSVVQPQGYEQY
TRBV11-2,.,TRBJ2-2,.,ASSGSTGELF
TRBV5-1,.,TRBJ2-1,.,ASSSDGDAFYNEQF
TRBV6-5,.,TRBJ2-3,.,ASSQGGDTQY
TRBV7-2,TRBD2,TRBJ2-7,.,ASSPPSGTKQYEQY
TRBV5-1,.,TRBJ2-7,.,ASGSRQGIDEQY
TRBV7-2,.,TRBJ2-5,.,ASSLDSGPRETQY
TRBV29-1,.,TRBJ2-7,.,SVEFPDKVGQY
TRBV7-2,.,TRBJ2-1,.,ASSSVENGPSSYNEQF
TRBV5-4,.,TRBJ2-3,.,ASSIGRSTDTQY
TRBV5-8,.,TRBJ2-3,.,ASSLSRGGTDTQY
TRBV7-9,TRBD1,TRBJ1-5,.,ASSLGGDREWPQH
TRBV29-1,TRBD2,TRBJ2-7,.,SVETSGRAYEQY
TRBV11-3,.,TRBJ1-5,.,ASSFHPGDGNQPQH
TRBV15,.,TRBJ2-1,.,ATSRATRRNEQF
TRBV2,.,TRBJ2-7,once,ASSDTGFENNYEQY
TRBV5-8,TRBD1,TRBJ2-7,.,ASSFTGGDEQY
TRBV9,TRBD1,TRBJ1-1,few,ASSHRPGQEAF
TRBV2,.,TRBJ2-7,.,ASSKGPLHEQY
TRBV11-2,TRBD2,TRBJ2-1,.,ASSLGLAQSYNEQF
TRBV6-1,.,TRBJ2-1,.,ASRHSGSSYNEQF